This TCR beta chain was captured in a study of T cell responses to AZD1222 COVID-19 vaccine. As for this clone: Its antigen is undetermined.

Study observations and caveats: The donor cohort was predominantly white British with a female majority, and clonal diversity may have been underestimated. At baseline, just a handful of AZD1222 recipients tested seropositive.

Here immunoSEQ multiplex PCR was the method, and the copy in TCRdb shows in-frame clones only, minus some. The table includes about 130,000 clones, approximately 93% detected once. Germline CDR1 SQVTM, CDR2 ANQGSEA. V was pared by 5 bases and J by 4 bases, with 9 bases between. CDR3 length equals 11 residues. The source is an adult in good health. The chain combines TRBV29-1 with TRBJ2-7; D is unclear. Sequencing was performed on peripheral blood, taken on day 0 of AZD1222 vaccination. For the CDR3, the DNA is TGCAGCGTTACCGACGGGTACGAGCAGTACTTC. This translates into CSVTDGYEQYF.